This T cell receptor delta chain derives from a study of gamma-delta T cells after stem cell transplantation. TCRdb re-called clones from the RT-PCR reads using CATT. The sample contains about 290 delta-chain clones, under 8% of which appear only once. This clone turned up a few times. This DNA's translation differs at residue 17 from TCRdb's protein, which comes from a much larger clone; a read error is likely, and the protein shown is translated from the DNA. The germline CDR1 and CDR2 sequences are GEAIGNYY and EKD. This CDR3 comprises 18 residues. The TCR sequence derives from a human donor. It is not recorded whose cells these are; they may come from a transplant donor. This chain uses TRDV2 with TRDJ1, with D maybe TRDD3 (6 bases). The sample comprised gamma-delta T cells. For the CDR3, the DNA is TGTGCCTGTGACACCGTGTCCGGGGGACTGGGTGGCGCCGATAAACTCACCTTT. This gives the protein CACDTVSGGLGGADKLTF.